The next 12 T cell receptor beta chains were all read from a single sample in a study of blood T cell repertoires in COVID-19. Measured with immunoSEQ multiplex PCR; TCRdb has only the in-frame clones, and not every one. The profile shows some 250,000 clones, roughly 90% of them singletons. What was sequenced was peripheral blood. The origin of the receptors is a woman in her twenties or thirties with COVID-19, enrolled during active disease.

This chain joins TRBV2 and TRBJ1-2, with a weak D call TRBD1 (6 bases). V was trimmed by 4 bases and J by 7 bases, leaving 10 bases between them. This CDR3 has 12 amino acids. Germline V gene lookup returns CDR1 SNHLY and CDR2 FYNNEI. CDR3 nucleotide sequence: TGTGCCAGCAGTGTACAGGGCCCTGGCTACACCTTC. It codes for CASSVQGPGYTF.

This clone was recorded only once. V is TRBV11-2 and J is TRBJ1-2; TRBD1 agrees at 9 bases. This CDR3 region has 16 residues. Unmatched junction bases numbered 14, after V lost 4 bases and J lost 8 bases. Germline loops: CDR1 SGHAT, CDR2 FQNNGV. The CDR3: CASSSGPGQGVLGYTF. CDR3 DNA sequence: TGTGCCAGCAGCTCCGGTCCGGGACAGGGAGTGTTGGGCTACACCTTC.

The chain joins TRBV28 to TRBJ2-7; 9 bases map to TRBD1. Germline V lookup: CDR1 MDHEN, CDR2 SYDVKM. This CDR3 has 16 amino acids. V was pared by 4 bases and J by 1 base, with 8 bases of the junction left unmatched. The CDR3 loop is CASSSAGTGISYEQYF. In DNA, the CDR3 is TGTGCCAGCAGTTCGGCCGGGACAGGGATATCCTACGAGCAGTACTTC.

The CDR3 DNA follows: TGCGCCAGCAGCTTACAACCTACAGCCAACTACGAGCAGTACTTC. Its translation is CASSLQPTANYEQYF. The rearrangement links TRBV5-1 to TRBJ2-7; D unresolved. From germline, CDR1 is SGHRS and CDR2 YFSETQ. The CDR3 runs 15 residues. The V and J ends lost 2 bases and 3 bases respectively, with 15 bases between them.

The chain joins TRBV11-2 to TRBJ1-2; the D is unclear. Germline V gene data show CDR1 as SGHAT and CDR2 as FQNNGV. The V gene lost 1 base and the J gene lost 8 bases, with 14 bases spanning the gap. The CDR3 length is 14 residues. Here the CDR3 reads CASSLGRGSRGYTF. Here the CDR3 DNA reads TGTGCCAGCAGCTTAGGACGGGGAAGTAGGGGCTACACCTTC.

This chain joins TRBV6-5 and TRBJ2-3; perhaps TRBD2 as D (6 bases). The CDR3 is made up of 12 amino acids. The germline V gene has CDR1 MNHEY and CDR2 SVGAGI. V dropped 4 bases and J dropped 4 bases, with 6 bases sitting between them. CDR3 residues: CASSLAADTQYF. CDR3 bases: TGTGCCAGCAGTTTAGCGGCAGATACGCAGTATTTT.

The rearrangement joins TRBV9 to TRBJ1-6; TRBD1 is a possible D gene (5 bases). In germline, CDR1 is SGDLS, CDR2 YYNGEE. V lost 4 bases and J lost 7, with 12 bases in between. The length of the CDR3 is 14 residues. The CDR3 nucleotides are TGTGCCAGCAGCCCCAGGACATCCAATTCACCCCTCCACTTT. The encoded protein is CASSPRTSNSPLHF.

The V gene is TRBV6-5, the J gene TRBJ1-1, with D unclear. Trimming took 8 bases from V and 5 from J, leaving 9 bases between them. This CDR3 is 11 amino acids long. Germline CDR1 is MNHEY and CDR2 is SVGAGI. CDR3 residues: CASSPGTEAFF. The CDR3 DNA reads TGTGCCAGCTCCCCGGGAACTGAAGCTTTCTTT.

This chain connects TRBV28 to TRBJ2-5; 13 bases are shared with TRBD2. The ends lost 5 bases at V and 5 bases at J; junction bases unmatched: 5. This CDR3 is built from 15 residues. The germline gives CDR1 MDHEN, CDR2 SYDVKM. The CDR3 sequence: CASSTLAGGQETQYF. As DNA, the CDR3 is TGTGCCAGCAGTACACTAGCGGGGGGGCAGGAGACCCAGTACTTC.

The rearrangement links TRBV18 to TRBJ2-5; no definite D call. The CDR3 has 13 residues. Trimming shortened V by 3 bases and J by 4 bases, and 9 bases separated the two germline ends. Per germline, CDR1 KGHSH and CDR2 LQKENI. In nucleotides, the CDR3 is TGTGCCAGCTCACCTATTAGTAGAGAGACCCAGTACTTC. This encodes CASSPISRETQYF.

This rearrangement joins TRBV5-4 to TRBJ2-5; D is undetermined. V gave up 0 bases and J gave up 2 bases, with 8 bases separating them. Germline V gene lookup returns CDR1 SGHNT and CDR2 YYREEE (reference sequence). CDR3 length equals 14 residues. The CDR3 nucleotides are TGTGCCAGCAGCTTGGGGCTGGAGCAAGAGACCCAGTACTTC. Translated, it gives CASSLGLEQETQYF.

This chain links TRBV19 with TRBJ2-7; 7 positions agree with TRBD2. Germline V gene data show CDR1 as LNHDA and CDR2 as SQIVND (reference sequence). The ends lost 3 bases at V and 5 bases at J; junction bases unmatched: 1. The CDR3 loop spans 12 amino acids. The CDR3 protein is CASSMGGHEQYF. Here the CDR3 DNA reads TGTGCCAGTAGTATGGGAGGGCACGAGCAGTACTTC.